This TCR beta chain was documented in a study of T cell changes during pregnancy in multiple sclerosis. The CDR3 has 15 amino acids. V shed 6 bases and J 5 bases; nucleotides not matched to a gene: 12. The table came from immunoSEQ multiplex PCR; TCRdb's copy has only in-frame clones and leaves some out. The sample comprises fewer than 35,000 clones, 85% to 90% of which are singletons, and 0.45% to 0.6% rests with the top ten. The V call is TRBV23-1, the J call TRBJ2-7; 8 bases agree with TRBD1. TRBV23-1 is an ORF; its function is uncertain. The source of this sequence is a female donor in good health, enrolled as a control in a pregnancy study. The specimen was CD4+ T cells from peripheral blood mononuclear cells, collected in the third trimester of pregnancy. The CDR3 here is CASSLEGPGGHEQYF. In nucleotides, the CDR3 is TGCGCCAGCAGCCTAGAGGGGCCAGGGGGCCACGAGCAGTACTTC.